Listed here is a single T cell receptor (beta chain). Germline CDR1 SQVTM, CDR2 ANQGSEA. CDR3 size: 17 residues. The ends were cut back, 6 bases at V and 0 bases at J, with 21 bases in the middle. The data were obtained in a study of technical replicates of blood from a handful of donors. The protocol was immunoSEQ multiplex PCR, while the TCRdb copy is restricted to in-frame clones and leaves out a portion. The sample lists 76,000 or so clones; 80% to 90% were seen once. Source material: PBMCs. V usage is TRBV29-1 and J usage is TRBJ2-1; D is perhaps TRBD2 (6 bases). The receptor was isolated from a human donor in good health. Some clones in this sample may be carry-over from other donors' samples. The CDR3 loop is CSVRRSNQGGSYNEQFF. In DNA, the CDR3 is TGCAGCGTCCGCAGATCGAACCAGGGAGGCTCCTACAATGAGCAGTTCTTC.